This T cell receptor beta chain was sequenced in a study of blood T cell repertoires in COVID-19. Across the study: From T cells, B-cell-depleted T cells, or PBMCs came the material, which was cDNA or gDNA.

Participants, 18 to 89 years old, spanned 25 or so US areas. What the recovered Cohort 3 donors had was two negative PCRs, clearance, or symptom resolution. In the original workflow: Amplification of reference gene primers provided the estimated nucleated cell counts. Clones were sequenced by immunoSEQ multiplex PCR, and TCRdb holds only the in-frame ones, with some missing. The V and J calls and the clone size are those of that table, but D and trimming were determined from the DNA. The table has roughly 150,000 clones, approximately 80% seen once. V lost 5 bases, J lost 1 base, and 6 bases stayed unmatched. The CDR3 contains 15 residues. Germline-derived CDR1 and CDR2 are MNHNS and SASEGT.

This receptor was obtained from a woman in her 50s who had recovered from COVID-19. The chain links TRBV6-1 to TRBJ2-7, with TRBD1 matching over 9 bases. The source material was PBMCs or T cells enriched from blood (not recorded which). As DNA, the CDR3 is TGTGCCAGCAGTACCTCCGGGACAGGGTCCTACGAGCAGTACTTC. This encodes CASSTSGTGSYEQYF.